This T cell receptor (beta chain) was recorded in a study of PD-L1 blockade in urothelial cancer. This table comes from immunoSEQ multiplex PCR, and its TCRdb copy is limited to in-frame clones, with some not included. Here the sample spans 70,000 to 95,000 clones, 84% being singletons. Germline CDR1 is MNHEY and CDR2 is SVGAGI. Between the trimmed V and J ends, which lost 5 bases and 4 bases, there was a span of 14 bases. The CDR3 extends over 14 amino acids. As to time point: pretreatment peripheral blood. Diagnoses among patients were locally advanced or metastatic urothelial carcinoma. Sample: PBMCs, taken around atezolizumab (anti-PD-L1) treatment. V and J are TRBV6-5 and TRBJ1-2; perhaps TRBD1 as D (5 bases). The origin of this receptor is a man in his sixties with urothelial cancer. The CDR3 is CASSLLGGFYGYTF. The CDR3 bases are TGTGCCAGCAGTCTCCTGGGGGGGTTCTATGGCTACACCTTC.